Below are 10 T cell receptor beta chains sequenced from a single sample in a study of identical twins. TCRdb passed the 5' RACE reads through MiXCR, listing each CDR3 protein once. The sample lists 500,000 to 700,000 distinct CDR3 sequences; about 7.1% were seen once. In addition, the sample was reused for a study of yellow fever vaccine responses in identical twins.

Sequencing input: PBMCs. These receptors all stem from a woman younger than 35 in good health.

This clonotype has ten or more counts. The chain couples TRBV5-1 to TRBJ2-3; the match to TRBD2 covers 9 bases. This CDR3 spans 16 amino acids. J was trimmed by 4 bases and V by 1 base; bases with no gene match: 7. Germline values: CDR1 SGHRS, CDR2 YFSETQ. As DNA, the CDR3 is TGCGCCAGCAGCTTGCCGGCTAGCGGGGCGCCAGATACGCAGTATTTT. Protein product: CASSLPASGAPDTQYF.

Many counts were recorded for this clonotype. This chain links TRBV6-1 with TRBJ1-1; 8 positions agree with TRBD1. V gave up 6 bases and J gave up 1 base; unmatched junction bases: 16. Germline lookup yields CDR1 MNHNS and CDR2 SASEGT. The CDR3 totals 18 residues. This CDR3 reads CASSTLGQGRDKNTEAFF. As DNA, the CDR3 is TGTGCCAGCAGCACACTCGGACAGGGCCGCGATAAGAACACTGAAGCTTTCTTT.

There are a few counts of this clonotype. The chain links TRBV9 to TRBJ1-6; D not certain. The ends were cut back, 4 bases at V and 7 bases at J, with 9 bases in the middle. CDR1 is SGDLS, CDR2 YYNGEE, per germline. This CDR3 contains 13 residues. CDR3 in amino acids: CASSTTANSPLHF. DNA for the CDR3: TGTGCCAGCAGCACCACTGCGAATTCACCCCTCCACTTT.

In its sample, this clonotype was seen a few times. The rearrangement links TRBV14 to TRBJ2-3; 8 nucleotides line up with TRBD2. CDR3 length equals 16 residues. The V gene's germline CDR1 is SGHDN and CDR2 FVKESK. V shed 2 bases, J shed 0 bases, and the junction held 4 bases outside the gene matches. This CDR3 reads CASSQRPSGSTDTQYF. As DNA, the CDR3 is TGTGCCAGCAGCCAACGACCTAGCGGGAGCACAGATACGCAGTATTTT. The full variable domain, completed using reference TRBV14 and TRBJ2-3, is EAGVTQFPSHSVIEKGQTVTLRCDPISGHDNLYWYRRVMGKEIKFLLHFVKESKQDESGMPNNRFLAERTGGTYSTLKVQPAELEDSGVYFCASSQRPSGSTDTQYFGPGTRLTVL.

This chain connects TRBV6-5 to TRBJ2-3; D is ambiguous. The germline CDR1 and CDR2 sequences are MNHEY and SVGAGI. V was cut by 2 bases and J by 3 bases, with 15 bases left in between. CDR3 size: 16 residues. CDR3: CASSYPPGPKTDTQYF. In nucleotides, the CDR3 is TGTGCCAGCAGTTACCCACCGGGCCCTAAAACAGATACGCAGTATTTT.

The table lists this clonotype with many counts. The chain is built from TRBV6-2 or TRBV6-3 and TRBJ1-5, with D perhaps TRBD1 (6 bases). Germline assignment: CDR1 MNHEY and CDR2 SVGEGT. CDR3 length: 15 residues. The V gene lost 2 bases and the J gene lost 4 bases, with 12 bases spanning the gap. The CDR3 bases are TGTGCCAGCAGTTACGCGGGGGCCGGGAATCAGCCCCAGCATTTT. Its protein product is CASSYAGAGNQPQHF.

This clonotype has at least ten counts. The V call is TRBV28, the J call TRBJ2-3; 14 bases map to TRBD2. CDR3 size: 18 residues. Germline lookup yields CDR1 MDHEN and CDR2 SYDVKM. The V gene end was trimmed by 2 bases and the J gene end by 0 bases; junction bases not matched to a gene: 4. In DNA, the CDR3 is TGTGCCAGCAGTTTAGGACTAGCGGGGGGACCTAGCACAGATACGCAGTATTTT. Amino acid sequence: CASSLGLAGGPSTDTQYF.

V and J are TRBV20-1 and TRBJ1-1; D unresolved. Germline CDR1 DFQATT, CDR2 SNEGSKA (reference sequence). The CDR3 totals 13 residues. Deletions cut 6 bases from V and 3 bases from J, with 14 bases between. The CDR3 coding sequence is TGCAGTGCCGGAAGTGGGGTATACACTGAAGCTTTCTTT. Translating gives CSAGSGVYTEAFF.

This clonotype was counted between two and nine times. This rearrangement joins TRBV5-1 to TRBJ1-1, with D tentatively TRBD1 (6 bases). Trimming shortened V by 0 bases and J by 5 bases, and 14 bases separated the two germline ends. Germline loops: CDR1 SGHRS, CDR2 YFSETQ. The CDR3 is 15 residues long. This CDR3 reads CASSLEGVGLTEAFF. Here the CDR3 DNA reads TGCGCCAGCAGCTTGGAGGGGGTAGGGTTAACTGAAGCTTTCTTT.

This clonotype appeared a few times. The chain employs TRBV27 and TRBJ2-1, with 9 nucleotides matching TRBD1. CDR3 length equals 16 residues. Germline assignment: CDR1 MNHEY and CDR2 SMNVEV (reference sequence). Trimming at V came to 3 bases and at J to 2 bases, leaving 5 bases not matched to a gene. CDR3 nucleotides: TGTGCCAGCAGTTTGGGACAGGGTTTTCCCTACAATGAGCAGTTCTTC. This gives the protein CASSLGQGFPYNEQFF.